This TCR beta chain was identified during a study of shared clonotypes between healthy human individuals. General study points: The low donor count limited represented genetic and exposure-history diversity.

Assay used: immunoSEQ multiplex PCR; TCRdb lists only in-frame clones, some missing. The top ten clones hold approximately 0.36% of a sample with 2 million to 3 million clones, 80% to 95% of them seen once. Points on this clone: Its target is not known.

The CDR3 has 19 amino acids. Healthy and HIV-negative, the adult donors had no recent acute infections or vaccinations. A CD45RA+ naive subset and a CD45RA-negative memory subset were split from CD4+ cells. V usage is TRBV21-1 and J usage is TRBJ2-3; the table's D call, TRBD1, was not checked against the DNA. TRBV21-1 is termed a pseudogene. The sequence came from a man younger than 30 in good health. Some clones in this sample may be carry-over from other donors' samples. The sequenced sample was naive CD4+ T cells from PBMCs. Subset specified: CD45RA+ positively selected. The CDR3 region is CASSTQDGRSNPQGDTQYF. In DNA, the CDR3 is TGTGCCAGCAGCACGCAAGATGGGCGGTCCAACCCCCAGGGAGATACGCAGTATTTT.